The clone carrying this T cell receptor beta chain was seen ten or more times. What it binds is not known. MiXCR was run by TCRdb on the 5' RACE reads, yielding one entry per CDR3 protein. The sample holds about 19,000 distinct CDR3 sequences; 2.6% are singletons and the top ten take about 5.5%. The sample originates from a study of neurological immune-mediated disorders. With 5 bases removed from V and 1 base from J, the gap between germline ends came to 17 bases. Germline values: CDR1 MNHEY, CDR2 SVGEGT. The CDR3 consists of 16 residues. Study observations and caveats: HTLV-1-associated myelopathy had the most TCR clonal expansion, and multiple sclerosis had the least, less than healthy controls.

The sample comprised PBMCs. The source of this sequence is a woman in her late teens or twenties with multiple sclerosis. The chain couples TRBV6-2 or TRBV6-3 to TRBJ2-5, with D possibly being TRBD2 (6 bases). The chain's CDR3 is CASSIRGSGTQETQYF. CDR3 coding DNA: TGTGCCAGCAGTATCCGTGGTAGCGGTACCCAAGAGACCCAGTACTTC.